The next 27 T cell receptor beta chains were all read from a single sample in a study of glioma-infiltrating T cells. Amplification of TCR alpha and beta CDR3 regions from RNA used iRepertoire nested multiplex PCR. TCRdb called the multiplex PCR reads again in MiXCR, with one record for every CDR3 protein. The table lists under 200,000 distinct CDR3 sequences, around 40% of them singletons. Sequenced sample: glioma tissue, nonneoplastic brain tissue, or PBMCs (not recorded which). Every receptor here comes from a human donor with low-grade glioma or glioblastoma, undergoing nonglioma brain surgery, or in good health (not recorded which).

This clonotype was recorded many times. The junction shows a germline mismatch at one end, possibly a read error. The V call is TRBV4-1, the J call TRBJ2-5; D is perhaps TRBD1 or TRBD2 (5 bases each). Germline values: CDR1 MGHRA, CDR2 YSYEKL. There are 14 residues in the CDR3. DNA for the CDR3: TGCGCCAGCAGCCAAGAAGACGAAGGGACCAGGCTCTTTTTC. It is translated as CASSQEDEGTRLFF.

Ten or more counts support this clonotype. The chain has TRBV28 and TRBJ2-5; D is possibly TRBD1 or TRBD2 (6 bases each). Between the trimmed V and J ends, which lost 11 bases and 5 bases, there was a span of 24 bases. The CDR3 contains 15 residues. Germline V CDR1 and CDR2: MDHEN, SYDVKM. In DNA, the CDR3 is TGTGCCGTCTCCCCGGCGGGCTGGAGGGGGGAGACCCAGTACTTC. Protein sequence: CAVSPAGWRGETQYF.

The chain links TRBV2 to TRBJ2-5, with TRBD2 identical over 10 bases. This CDR3 is built from 16 residues. The V gene end was trimmed by 1 base and the J gene end by 4 bases; junction bases not matched to a gene: 6. The V gene's germline CDR1 is SNHLY and CDR2 FYNNEI. For the CDR3, the DNA is TGTGCCAGCAGTGAAGGGACTAGCGGAGCGCCAGAGACCCAGTACTTC. This gives the protein CASSEGTSGAPETQYF.

For this clonotype: A much more abundant neighbour one base away suggests this may be a read error. The genes are TRBV11-3 and TRBJ2-1, with TRBD2 as a possible D gene (6 bases). Germline-derived CDR1 and CDR2 are SGHNT and YENEEA. This CDR3 spans 15 amino acids. The CDR3 protein is CVSSPSGPAYNEQFF. CDR3 in DNA: TGTGTCAGCAGTCCCAGCGGGCCCGCCTACAATGAGCAGTTCTTC.

In its sample, this clonotype was seen once. The V call is TRBV7-9, the J call TRBJ2-7; tentative D call: TRBD1 (6 bases). Germline-derived CDR1 and CDR2 are SEHNR and FQNEAQ (reference sequence). CDR3 length: 14 amino acids. V was shortened by 3 bases and J by 3 bases, with 12 bases between the two germline ends. The DNA for the CDR3 is TGTGCCAGCAGCTTCGGACAGAATAGCTACGAGCAGTACTTC. Its translation is CASSFGQNSYEQYF.

On this clonotype: Its ends do not fully match the called genes, so a read error is possible. DNA for the CDR3: TGTGCCAGCATCCAAGACAGGGGCTCCTACAATGAGCAGTTCTTC. Protein sequence: CASIQDRGSYNEQFF. The V and J genes are TRBV3-1 and TRBJ2-1, with 8 nucleotides matching TRBD1. This CDR3 contains 15 residues. Germline CDR1 LGHDT, CDR2 YNNKEL (reference sequence).

As for this clonotype: A much larger clone differs from this one at a single base, so this may be a read error. The V and J genes are TRBV20-1 and TRBJ1-1; 7 nucleotides line up with TRBD1. J was trimmed by 4 bases and V by 3 bases; bases with no gene match: 5. CDR3 length: 13 amino acids. Germline CDR1 reads DFQATT; CDR2 reads SNEGSKA (reference sequence). CDR3 sequence: CSARGDRPTEAFF. In nucleotides, the CDR3 is TGCAGTGCTAGGGGGGACAGACCCACTGAAGCTTTCTTT.

Concerning this clonotype itself: Likely a read error: the CDR3 ends without its conserved phenylalanine or tryptophan. CDR3 DNA: TGCAGTGCTGCTAAAGCACTAGAGGCCCAAGAGACCCAGTACTTA. Its translation: CSAAKALEAQETQYL. The V and J genes are TRBV20-1 and TRBJ2-5, with D tentatively TRBD2 (5 bases). Per germline, CDR1 DFQATT and CDR2 SNEGSKA (reference sequence). Between the trimmed V and J ends, which lost 5 bases and 1 base, there was a span of 17 bases. The CDR3 has 15 residues.

The V call is TRBV5-4, the J call TRBJ1-1, with 7 bases lining up with TRBD1. V shed 0 bases, J shed 7 bases, and the junction held 12 bases outside the gene matches. The length of the CDR3 is 16 residues. Germline loops: CDR1 SGHNT, CDR2 YYREEE (reference sequence). CDR3 sequence (DNA): TGTGCCAGCAGCTTGGCGCAGGGGGATTATTCCGGTGAAGCTTTCTTT. Amino acid sequence: CASSLAQGDYSGEAFF.

The chain carries TRBV6-1 and TRBJ2-7; 7 nucleotides agree with TRBD2. This CDR3 contains 13 residues. Germline values: CDR1 MNHNS, CDR2 SASEGT. Trimming at V came to 6 bases and at J to 4 bases, leaving 6 bases not matched to a gene. This CDR3 is CASRDLAGYEQYF. The CDR3 bases are TGTGCCAGCAGAGATTTAGCGGGTTACGAGCAGTACTTC.

Comments on this clonotype: A much larger clone differs from this one at a single base, so this may be a read error. The chain combines TRBV4-3 with TRBJ2-7; weak D call: TRBD2 (6 bases). The CDR3 spans 16 residues. V lost 0 bases and J lost 7, with 19 bases in between. Germline CDR1 is LGHNA and CDR2 is YSLEER. The CDR3 nucleotides are TGCGCCAGCAGCCAAGACGCTGGTACGGGAGAAAGAGAGCAGTACTTC. This encodes CASSQDAGTGEREQYF.

As regards this clonotype: The CDR3 does not close with the conserved phenylalanine or tryptophan, likely indicating a read error. This sequence joins TRBV11-2 and TRBJ2-7; 8 nucleotides match TRBD1. The V gene's germline CDR1 is SGHAT and CDR2 FQNNGV. The CDR3 is made up of 15 amino acids. The trim removed 4 bases at V and 3 bases at J, leaving 8 bases unmatched. CDR3 region: CASSSRTGLNYEQYL. The DNA of the CDR3 is TGTGCCAGCAGCTCCCGGACAGGGTTAAACTACGAGCAGTACCTC.

Many counts were recorded for this clonotype. The chain links TRBV2 to TRBJ2-2; D perhaps matches TRBD1 (5 bases). The germline CDR1 and CDR2 sequences are SNHLY and FYNNEI. CDR3 length: 15 residues. V was shortened by 6 bases and J by 1 base, with 12 bases between the two germline ends. Written as DNA, the CDR3 is TGTGCCAGCAGATCTCCCACAGGGAACACCGGGGAGCTGTTTTTT. Its translation: CASRSPTGNTGELFF.

The chain carries TRBV10-3 and TRBJ2-1, with TRBD1 matching 9 bases. The length of the CDR3 is 14 residues. Looked up from germline, CDR1 is ENHRY and CDR2 is SYGVKD. The V segment lost 6 bases and the J segment 10 bases; nucleotides outside the gene matches: 10. The chain's CDR3 is CAIRRDREYWEQFF. DNA of the CDR3: TGTGCCATCAGACGGGACAGGGAGTACTGGGAGCAGTTCTTC.

Note on this clonotype: The junction and the germline gene differ at one end; a read error may be behind it. This chain joins TRBV6-6 and TRBJ1-2, with a tentative D call TRBD1 (5 bases). CDR3 length equals 15 residues. From germline, CDR1 is MNHNY and CDR2 SVGAGI (reference sequence). The CDR3 sequence: CASSHSSDNPYGYTF. The CDR3 DNA sequence: TGTGCCAGCAGTCACTCGTCGGACAATCCCTATGGCTACACCTTC.

This clonotype was picked up many times. The chain employs TRBV18 and TRBJ1-6; TRBD1 might be the D (5 bases). The CDR3 has 14 residues. Trimming stripped 6 bases from V and 7 bases from J, with 13 bases between. Per germline, CDR1 KGHSH and CDR2 LQKENI. CDR3 residues: CASSAGTANSPLHF. The CDR3 nucleotides are TGTGCCAGCTCTGCCGGGACGGCAAATTCACCCCTCCACTTT. The variable domain in full, completed from reference TRBV18 and TRBJ1-6, reads NAGVMQNPRHLVRRRGQEARLRCSPMKGHSHVYWYRQLPEEGLKFMVYLQKENIIDESGMPKERFSAEFPKEGPSILRIQQVVRGDSAAYFCASSAGTANSPLHFGNGTRLTVT.

This clonotype was picked up many times. CDR3: CASSFDRGSYEQYF. In DNA, the CDR3 is TGTGCCAGCAGCTTCGACAGGGGATCCTACGAGCAGTACTTC. V and J are TRBV7-2 and TRBJ2-7, with TRBD1 matching 8 bases. The V and J ends lost 3 bases and 1 base, in that order; junction bases with no gene match: 2. The CDR3 is made up of 14 amino acids. The germline CDR1 and CDR2 sequences are SGHTA and FQGNSA. The complete variable domain, with remaining parts taken from reference TRBV7-2 and TRBJ2-7, reads GAGVSQSPSNKVTEKGKDVELRCDPISGHTALYWYRQSLGQGLEFLIYFQGNSAPDKSGLPSDRFSAERTGGSVSTLTIQRTQQEDSAVYLCASSFDRGSYEQYFGPGTRLTVT.

V usage is TRBV7-2 and J usage is TRBJ2-3, with 9 bases matching TRBD2. There are 19 residues in the CDR3. Unmatched junction bases numbered 16, after V lost 2 bases and J lost 4 bases. The germline V gene has CDR1 SGHTA and CDR2 FQGNSA. This CDR3 is CASSLTASGLAGSADTQYF. The CDR3, as DNA: TGTGCCAGCAGCTTAACAGCTTCGGGACTAGCCGGGTCCGCAGATACGCAGTATTTT.

With respect to this clonotype: This may be a read error, as it is one base from a much larger clone. J is TRBJ2-2 and V is TRBV20-1; D is ambiguous. Trimming stripped 5 bases from V and 2 bases from J, with 9 bases between. The CDR3 has 13 residues. Germline CDR1 DFQATT, CDR2 SNEGSKA (reference sequence). CDR3: CSARAINTGELFF. The CDR3 DNA reads as TGCAGTGCTCGGGCGATAAACACCGGGGAGCTGTTTTTT.

The sample holds many counts of this clonotype. The chain uses TRBV28 and TRBJ1-2, with D hard to call. The CDR3 totals 14 residues. Germline V gene sequence: CDR1 MDHEN, CDR2 SYDVKM. The germline V and J ends were trimmed by 2 bases and 6 bases, with 13 bases remaining between them. The CDR3 region has the DNA TGTGCCAGCAGTTTAGTCGTAACAGTTGATGGCTACACCTTC. Translation: CASSLVVTVDGYTF.

This chain connects TRBV5-1 to TRBJ2-3; unclear D gene. The CDR3 covers 16 residues. CDR1 is SGHRS, CDR2 YFSETQ, per germline. V lost 0 bases and J lost 2, with 13 bases in between. DNA of the CDR3: TGCGCCAGCAGCTTGGTTACCGGAACGGCCACAGATACGCAGTATTTT. Translated, it gives CASSLVTGTATDTQYF.

About this clonotype: Given a much more abundant clone one base away, this may be a read error. J is TRBJ1-2 and V is TRBV12-3 or TRBV12-4; a possible D gene is TRBD1 (6 bases). CDR3 length equals 13 residues. V shed 10 bases and J shed 2 bases, with 14 bases lying between them. The CDR3 is CATNPDRNYGYTF. CDR3 in DNA: TGTGCCACCAACCCGGACAGAAACTATGGCTACACCTTC.

The genes are TRBV29-1 and TRBJ2-3; maybe TRBD1 (5 bases). Germline V gene sequence: CDR1 SQVTM, CDR2 ANQGSEA. CDR3 length: 14 residues. Trimming left V 0 bases short and J 3 bases short, with 10 bases between. The CDR3 region is CSVEDRRGTDTQYF. As DNA, the CDR3 is TGCAGCGTTGAAGATCGTAGGGGAACAGATACGCAGTATTTT.

The CDR3 spells CASRPGSSGANVLTF. CDR3 in DNA: TGTGCCAGCAGGCCAGGGAGCTCTGGGGCCAACGTCCTGACTTTC. The chain recombines TRBV2 with TRBJ2-6; D assignment may be TRBD1 or TRBD2 (5 bases each). The ends were cut back, 6 bases at V and 0 bases at J, with 9 bases in the middle. Germline loops: CDR1 SNHLY, CDR2 FYNNEI. The CDR3 length is 15 residues.

The table lists this clonotype with a few counts. The V call is TRBV28, the J call TRBJ2-5; D is ambiguous. CDR1 is MDHEN and CDR2 is SYDVKM in the germline V gene. The CDR3 has 12 amino acids. CDR3: CSSGSQLETQYF. The CDR3 DNA follows: TGTTCTTCTGGCTCCCAGTTAGAGACCCAGTACTTC.

This clonotype was recorded many times. The V and J genes are TRBV20-1 and TRBJ1-1, with D possibly TRBD1 on 5 matching bases. Germline V gene lookup returns CDR1 DFQATT and CDR2 SNEGSKA (reference sequence). This CDR3 is built from 14 residues. Trimming took off 5 bases at V and 1 base at J, with 14 bases between the two ends. Here the CDR3 reads CSALQGPGNTEAFF. The CDR3 DNA sequence: TGCAGTGCTCTGCAGGGCCCTGGGAACACTGAAGCTTTCTTT.

The rearrangement joins TRBV11-2 to TRBJ1-4; perhaps TRBD1 as D (5 bases). Germline V gene lookup returns CDR1 SGHAT and CDR2 FQNNGV. The germline V and J ends were trimmed by 5 bases and 7 bases, with 20 bases remaining between them. The CDR3 extends over 16 amino acids. The DNA of the CDR3 is TGTGCCAGCAGCCATCTGTCCGGAGGCGGGGGTGAAAAACTGTTTTTT. Its translation is CASSHLSGGGGEKLFF.